This TCR beta chain was captured by sequencing in a study of blood T cell repertoires in COVID-19. Study at large: The study drew acute and convalescent COVID-19 samples from the United States, Italy and Spain. In each case, the material was cDNA or gDNA derived from T cells, B-cell-depleted T cells, or PBMCs.

The CDR3 totals 13 residues. The germline gives CDR1 SGDLS, CDR2 YYNGEE. The authors' processing: For nucleated cells, counts were estimated from reference gene primer amplification. The data were produced by immunoSEQ multiplex PCR, yet TCRdb's version contains in-frame clones alone and is incomplete. V and J calls and clone size come straight from that table; D and trimming were deduced from the DNA. The sample lists approximately 180,000 clones; 82% were seen once. The origin of this receptor is a woman between 65 and 79 years old with acute or convalescent COVID-19. Sequences were obtained from peripheral blood. The chain carries TRBV9 and TRBJ1-4; maybe TRBD1 (6 bases). Gene TRBJ2-2 matches the end of the DNA better, so the J call may be wrong. The CDR3: CASSAQGSGELFF. CDR3 in DNA: TGTGCCAGCAGCGCACAGGGTAGTGGGGAGCTGTTTTTT.